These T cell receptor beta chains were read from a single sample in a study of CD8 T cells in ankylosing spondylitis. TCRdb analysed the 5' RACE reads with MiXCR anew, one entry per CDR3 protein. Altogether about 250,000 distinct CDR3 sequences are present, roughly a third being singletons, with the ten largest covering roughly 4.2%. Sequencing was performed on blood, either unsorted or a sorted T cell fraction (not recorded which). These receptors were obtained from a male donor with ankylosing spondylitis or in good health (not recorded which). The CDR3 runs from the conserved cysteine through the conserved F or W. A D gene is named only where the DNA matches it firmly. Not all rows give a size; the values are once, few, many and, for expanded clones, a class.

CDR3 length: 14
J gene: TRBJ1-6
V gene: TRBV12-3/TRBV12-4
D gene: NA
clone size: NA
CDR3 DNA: TGTGCCAGCAGTTCGTATAGGGATAGTTCACCCCTCCACTTT
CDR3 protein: CASSSYRDSSPLHF

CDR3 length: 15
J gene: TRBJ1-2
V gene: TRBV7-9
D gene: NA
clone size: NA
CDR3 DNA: TGTGCCAGCAGCTTAGACAGGATGGCGAGCTATGGCTACACCTTC
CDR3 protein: CASSLDRMASYGYTF

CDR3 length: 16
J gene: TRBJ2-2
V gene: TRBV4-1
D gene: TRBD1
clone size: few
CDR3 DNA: TGCGCCAGCAGCCAAGAGGGACAGGGCGAAGCCGGGGAGCTGTTTTTT
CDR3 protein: CASSQEGQGEAGELFF

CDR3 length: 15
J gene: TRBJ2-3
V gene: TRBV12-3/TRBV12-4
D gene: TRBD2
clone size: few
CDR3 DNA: TGTGCCAGCAGCCATCCGCGGGGGAGCACAGATACGCAGTATTTT
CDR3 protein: CASSHPRGSTDTQYF

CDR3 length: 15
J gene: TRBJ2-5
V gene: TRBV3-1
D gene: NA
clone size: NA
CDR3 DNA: TGTGCCAGCAGCCTTCCAGGCACAGAGTGGGAGACCCAGTACTTC
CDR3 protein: CASSLPGTEWETQYF

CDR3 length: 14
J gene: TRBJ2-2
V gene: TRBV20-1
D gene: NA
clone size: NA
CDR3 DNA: TGCAGTGCTCCAGGGGTCGGGAACACCGGGGAGCTGTTTTTC
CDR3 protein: CSAPGVGNTGELFF

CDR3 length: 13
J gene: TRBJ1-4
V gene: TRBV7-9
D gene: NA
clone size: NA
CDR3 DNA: TGTGCCAGCAGCACCCGGACAGCCGAAAAACTGTTTTTT
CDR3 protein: CASSTRTAEKLFF

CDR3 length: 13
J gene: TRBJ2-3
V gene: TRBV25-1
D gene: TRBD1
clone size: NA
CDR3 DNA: TGTGCCAGCAGTCCCGACAGGGCCGATACGCAGTATTTT
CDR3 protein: CASSPDRADTQYF

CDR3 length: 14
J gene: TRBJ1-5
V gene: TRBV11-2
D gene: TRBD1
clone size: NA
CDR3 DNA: TGTGCCAGCAGCTCCGGACAGGGAAGGGGGGCCCAGCATTTT
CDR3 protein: CASSSGQGRGAQHF

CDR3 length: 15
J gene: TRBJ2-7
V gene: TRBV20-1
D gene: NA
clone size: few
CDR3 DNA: TGCAGTGCTAGAGATGTCGGCTTTAGCTCCTACGAGCAGTACTTC
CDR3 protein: CSARDVGFSSYEQYF

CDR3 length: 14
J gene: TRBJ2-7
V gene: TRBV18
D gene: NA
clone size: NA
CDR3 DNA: TGTGCCAGCTCCGAGCAGGGTAGATCCTACGAGCAGTACTTC
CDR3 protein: CASSEQGRSYEQYF

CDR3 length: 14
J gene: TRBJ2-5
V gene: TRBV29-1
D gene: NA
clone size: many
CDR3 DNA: TGCAGCGTTTATGCCCACAGTCACCAAGAGACCCAGTACTTC
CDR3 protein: CSVYAHSHQETQYF

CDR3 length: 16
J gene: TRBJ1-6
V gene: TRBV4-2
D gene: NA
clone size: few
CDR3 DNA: TGTGCCAGCAGCCAGAGCGAGGGAGTCTATAATTCACCCCTCCACTTT
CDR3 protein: CASSQSEGVYNSPLHF

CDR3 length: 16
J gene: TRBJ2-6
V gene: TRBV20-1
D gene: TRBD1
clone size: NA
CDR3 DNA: TGCAGTGCTAGGGCCCGGGACAGGGTTGGGGCCAACGTCCTGACTTTC
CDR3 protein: CSARARDRVGANVLTF

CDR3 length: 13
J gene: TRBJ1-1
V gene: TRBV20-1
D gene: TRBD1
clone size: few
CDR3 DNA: TGCAGTGCTAAAGGACAGGGGGGCACTGAAGCTTTCTTT
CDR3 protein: CSAKGQGGTEAFF

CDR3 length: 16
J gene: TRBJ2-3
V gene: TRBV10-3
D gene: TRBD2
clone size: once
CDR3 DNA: TGTGCCATCAGGAAGACTAGCGGGGGACTCACAGATACGCAGTATTTT
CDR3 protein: CAIRKTSGGLTDTQYF

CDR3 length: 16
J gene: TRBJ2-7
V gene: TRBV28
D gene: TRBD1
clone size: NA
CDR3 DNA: TGTGCCAGCAGTTTACGCGGGGGACAGGGTAGGTACGAGCAGTACTTC
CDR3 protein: CASSLRGGQGRYEQYF

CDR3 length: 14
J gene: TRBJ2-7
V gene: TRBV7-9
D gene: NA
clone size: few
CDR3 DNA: TGTGCCAGCAGCGGCCGGGCCAGGGGCTACGAGCAGTACTTC
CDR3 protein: CASSGRARGYEQYF

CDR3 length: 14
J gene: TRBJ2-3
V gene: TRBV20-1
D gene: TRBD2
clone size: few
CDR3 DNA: TGCAGTGCCCGGGTAGCGGGGGTCACAGATACGCAGTATTTT
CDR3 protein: CSARVAGVTDTQYF

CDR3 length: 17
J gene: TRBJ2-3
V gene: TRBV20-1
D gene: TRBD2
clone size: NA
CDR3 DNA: TGCAGTGCTAGAAATTGGGGACTAGCGGGGGTTGGAGATACGCAGTATTTT
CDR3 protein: CSARNWGLAGVGDTQYF

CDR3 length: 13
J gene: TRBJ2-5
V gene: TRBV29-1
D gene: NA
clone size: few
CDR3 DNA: TGCAGCGTTGAGGGGGACACCGAAGAGACCCAGTACTTC
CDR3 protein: CSVEGDTEETQYF

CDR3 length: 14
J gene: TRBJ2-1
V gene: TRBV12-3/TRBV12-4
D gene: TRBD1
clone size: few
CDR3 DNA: TGTGCCAGCAGTTTGGGGGACAGGGACAATGAGCAGTTCTTC
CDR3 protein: CASSLGDRDNEQFF

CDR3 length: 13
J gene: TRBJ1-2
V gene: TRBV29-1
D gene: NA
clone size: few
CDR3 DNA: TGCAGCGTTGAAGTAGCGGGTGGCTATGGCTACACCTTC
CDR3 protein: CSVEVAGGYGYTF

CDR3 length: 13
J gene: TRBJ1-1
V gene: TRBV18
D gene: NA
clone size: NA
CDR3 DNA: TGTGCCAGCTCACCACAGGAGGGCACTGAAGCTTTCTTT
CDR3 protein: CASSPQEGTEAFF

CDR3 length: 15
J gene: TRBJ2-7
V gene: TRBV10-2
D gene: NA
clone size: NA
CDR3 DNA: TGCGCCAGCAGTGAGTCGCTCGGGGTCCTAGGCGAGCAGTACTTC
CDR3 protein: CASSESLGVLGEQYF

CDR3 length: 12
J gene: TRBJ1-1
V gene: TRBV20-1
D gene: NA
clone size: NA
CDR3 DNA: TGCAGTGGCTGGGGGCACGACACTGAAGCTTTCTTT
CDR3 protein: CSGWGHDTEAFF

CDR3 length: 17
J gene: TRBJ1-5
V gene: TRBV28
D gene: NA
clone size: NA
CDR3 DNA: TGTGCCAGCAGTGACGGATATAGGGAAAATAGCAATCAGCCCCAGCATTTT
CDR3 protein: CASSDGYRENSNQPQHF

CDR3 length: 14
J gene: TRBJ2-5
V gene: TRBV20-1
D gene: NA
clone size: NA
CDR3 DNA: TGCAGTGCTAGAGGGACAGCTTTTCAAGAGACCCAGTACTTC
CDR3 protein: CSARGTAFQETQYF

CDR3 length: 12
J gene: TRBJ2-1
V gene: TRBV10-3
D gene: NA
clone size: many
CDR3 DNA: TGTGCCACCCAGCTATCGGACAATGAGCAGTTCTTC
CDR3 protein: CATQLSDNEQFF

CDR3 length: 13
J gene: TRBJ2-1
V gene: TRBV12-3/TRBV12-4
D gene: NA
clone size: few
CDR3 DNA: TGTGCCAGCCTACCCCCAGGGTGGAATGAGCAGTTCTTC
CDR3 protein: CASLPPGWNEQFF

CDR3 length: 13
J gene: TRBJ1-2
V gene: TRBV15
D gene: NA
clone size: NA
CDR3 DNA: TGTGCCACCAGCCGCCCTAGCAACTATGGCTACACCTTC
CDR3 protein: CATSRPSNYGYTF

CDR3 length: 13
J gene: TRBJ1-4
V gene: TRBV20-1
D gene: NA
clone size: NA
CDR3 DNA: TGCAGTGCTAGAGACGAGGGTATCGGAAAACTGTTTTTT
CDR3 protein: CSARDEGIGKLFF

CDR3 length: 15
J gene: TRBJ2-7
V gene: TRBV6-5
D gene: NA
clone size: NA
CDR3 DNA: TGTGCCAGCAGTTTGTTTAGCGGCCGGACCTACGAGCAGTACTTC
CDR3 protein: CASSLFSGRTYEQYF

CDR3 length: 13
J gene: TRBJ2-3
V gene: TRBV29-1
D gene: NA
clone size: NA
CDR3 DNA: TGCAGCGTGGGGGGTTTCTGGGCAGATACGCAGTATTTT
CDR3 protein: CSVGGFWADTQYF

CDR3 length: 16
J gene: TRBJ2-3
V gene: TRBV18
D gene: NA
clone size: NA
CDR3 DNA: TGTGCCAGCTCACCTTTACAGACTGAGAGCACAGATACGCAGTATTTT
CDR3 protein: CASSPLQTESTDTQYF

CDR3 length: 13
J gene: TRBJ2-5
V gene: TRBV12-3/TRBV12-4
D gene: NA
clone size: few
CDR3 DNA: TGTGCCAGCAGTGACACCCTTCAGGAGACCCAGTACTTC
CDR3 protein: CASSDTLQETQYF

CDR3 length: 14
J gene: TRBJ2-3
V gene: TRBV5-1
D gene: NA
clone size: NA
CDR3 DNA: TGCGCCAGCAGCCAGACGGGTGGGACAGATACGCAGTATTTT
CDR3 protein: CASSQTGGTDTQYF

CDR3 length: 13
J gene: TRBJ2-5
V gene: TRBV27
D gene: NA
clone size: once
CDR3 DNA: TGTGCCAGCAGTTCGGCGAGTGGGGAGACCCAGTACTTC
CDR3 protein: CASSSASGETQYF

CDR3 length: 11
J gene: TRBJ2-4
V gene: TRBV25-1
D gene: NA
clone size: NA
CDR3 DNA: TGTGCCAGCATGGGCAAAAACATTCAGTACTTC
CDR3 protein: CASMGKNIQYF

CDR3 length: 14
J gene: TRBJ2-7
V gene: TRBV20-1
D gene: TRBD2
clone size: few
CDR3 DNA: TGCAGTGCTGGCCGATCTAGCGGGGGAAGCGAGCAGTACTTC
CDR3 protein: CSAGRSSGGSEQYF

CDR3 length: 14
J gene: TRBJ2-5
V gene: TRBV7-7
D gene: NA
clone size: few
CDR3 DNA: TGTGCCAGCAGCTTAGAGCGGTTGCAAGAGACCCAGTACTTC
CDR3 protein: CASSLERLQETQYF

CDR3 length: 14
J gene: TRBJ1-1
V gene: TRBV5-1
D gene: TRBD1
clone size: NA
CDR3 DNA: TGCGCCAGCAGCTTCTACAGGGACAGGGGGAAAGCTTTCTTT
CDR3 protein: CASSFYRDRGKAFF

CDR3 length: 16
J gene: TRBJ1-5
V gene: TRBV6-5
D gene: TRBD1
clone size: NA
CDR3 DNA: TGTGCCAGCAGTTACTCGAGGACAGGCCTGGGGCAGCCCCAGCATTTT
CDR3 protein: CASSYSRTGLGQPQHF

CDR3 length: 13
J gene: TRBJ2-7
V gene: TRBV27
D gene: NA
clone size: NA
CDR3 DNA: TGTGCCAGCAGTCGAAAAGGGCCTCCTGAGCAGTACTTC
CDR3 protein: CASSRKGPPEQYF

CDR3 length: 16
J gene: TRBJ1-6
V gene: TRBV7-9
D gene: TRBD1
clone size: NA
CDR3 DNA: TGTGCCAGCAGCTCGGCCACTGGACAGGGGGGTTCACCCCTCCACTTT
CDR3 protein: CASSSATGQGGSPLHF

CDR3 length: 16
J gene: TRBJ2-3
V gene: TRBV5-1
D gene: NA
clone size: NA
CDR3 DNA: TGCGCCAGCAGCTTGGTAGGGTTCGTCGGCACAGATACGCAGTATTTT
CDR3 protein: CASSLVGFVGTDTQYF

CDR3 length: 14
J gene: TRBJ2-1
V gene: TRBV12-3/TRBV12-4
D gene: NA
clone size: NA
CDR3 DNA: TGTGCCAGCAGTTTAATCGCGATTACGGATGAGCAGTTCTTC
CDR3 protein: CASSLIAITDEQFF

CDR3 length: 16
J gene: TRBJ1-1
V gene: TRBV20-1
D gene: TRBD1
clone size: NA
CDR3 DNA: TGCAGTGCTGCAGACAGGGAAAGTGTGAGGCGCACTGAAGCTTTCTTT
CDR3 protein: CSAADRESVRRTEAFF

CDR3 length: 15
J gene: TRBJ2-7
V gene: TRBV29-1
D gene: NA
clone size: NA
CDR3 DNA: TGCAGCGTTGAAGATACTTCTCTAGGGACCGGCGAGCAGTACTTC
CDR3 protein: CSVEDTSLGTGEQYF

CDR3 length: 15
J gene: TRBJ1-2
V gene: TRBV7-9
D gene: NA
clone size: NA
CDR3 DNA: TGTGCCAGCAGTCAACCTTCTCTCGTAGGCTATGGCTACACCTTC
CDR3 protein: CASSQPSLVGYGYTF

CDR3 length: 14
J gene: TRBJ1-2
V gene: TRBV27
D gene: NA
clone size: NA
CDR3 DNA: TGTGCCAGCAGTCCGCTGGGACGGACAGATGGCTACACCTTC
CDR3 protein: CASSPLGRTDGYTF

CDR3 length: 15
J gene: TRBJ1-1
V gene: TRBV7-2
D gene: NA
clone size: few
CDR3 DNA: TGTGCCAGCGGGGGCCAGGGATTTTTGAACACTGAAGCTTTCTTT
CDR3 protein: CASGGQGFLNTEAFF

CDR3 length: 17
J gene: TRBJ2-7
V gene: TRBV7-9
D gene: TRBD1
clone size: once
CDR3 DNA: TGTGCCAGCAGCTTATCCGGGACAGGGTTTCTCGCGAACGAGCAGTACTTC
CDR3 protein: CASSLSGTGFLANEQYF

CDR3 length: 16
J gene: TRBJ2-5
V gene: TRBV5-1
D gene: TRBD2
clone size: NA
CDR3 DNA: TGCGCCAGCAGCGCCGGACTAGCGGGGGCGAAAGAGACCCAGTACTTC
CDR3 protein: CASSAGLAGAKETQYF

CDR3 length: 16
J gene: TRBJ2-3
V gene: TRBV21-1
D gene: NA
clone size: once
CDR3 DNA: TGTGCCAGCAGCACCTGGCTGTTTGGGGGCACAGATACGCAGTATTTT
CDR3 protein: CASSTWLFGGTDTQYF

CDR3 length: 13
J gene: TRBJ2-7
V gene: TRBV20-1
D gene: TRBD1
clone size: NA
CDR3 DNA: TGCAGTGCTGGCCAGGGGGTAGGCTACGAGCAGTACTTC
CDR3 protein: CSAGQGVGYEQYF

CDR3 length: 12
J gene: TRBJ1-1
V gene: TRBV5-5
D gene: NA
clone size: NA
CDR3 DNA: TGTGCCAGCAGCTTGACAGGCTTGGAAGCTTTCTTT
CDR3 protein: CASSLTGLEAFF

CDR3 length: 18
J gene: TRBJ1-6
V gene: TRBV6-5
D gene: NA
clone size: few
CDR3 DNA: TGTGCCAGCAGTTACTCCTATATCTATGACAGTCCCGATTCACCCCTCCACTTT
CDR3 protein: CASSYSYIYDSPDSPLHF

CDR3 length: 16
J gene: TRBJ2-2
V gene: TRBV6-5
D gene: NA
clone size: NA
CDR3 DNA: TGTGCCAGCAGTTACTCCTATACAGGGAATACCGGGGAGCTGTTTTTT
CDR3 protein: CASSYSYTGNTGELFF

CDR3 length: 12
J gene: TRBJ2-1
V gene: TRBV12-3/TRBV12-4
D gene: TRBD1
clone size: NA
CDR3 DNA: TGTGCCAGCAGTGACAGGGTAAATGAGCAGTTCTTC
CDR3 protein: CASSDRVNEQFF